The sequence of this TCR beta chain was determined in a study of shared T cell receptors in the human thymus. TCRdb keeps only in-frame clones here, not all; method: immunoSEQ multiplex PCR. The sample lists 65,000 to 70,000 clones; 90% to 95% were seen once. Germline V gene data show CDR1 as LGHNA and CDR2 as YSLEER. Trimming left V 7 bases short and J 0 bases short, with 22 bases between. The CDR3 runs 18 residues. The origin of this receptor is a human donor. V is TRBV4-3 and J is TRBJ1-3; TRBD1 might be the D (5 bases). The sequenced material came from thymocytes. The CDR3 sequence is CASNLVYTRGSSGNTIYF. CDR3 coding DNA: TGCGCCAGCAACCTTGTCTACACAAGGGGCTCCTCTGGAAACACCATATATTTT.